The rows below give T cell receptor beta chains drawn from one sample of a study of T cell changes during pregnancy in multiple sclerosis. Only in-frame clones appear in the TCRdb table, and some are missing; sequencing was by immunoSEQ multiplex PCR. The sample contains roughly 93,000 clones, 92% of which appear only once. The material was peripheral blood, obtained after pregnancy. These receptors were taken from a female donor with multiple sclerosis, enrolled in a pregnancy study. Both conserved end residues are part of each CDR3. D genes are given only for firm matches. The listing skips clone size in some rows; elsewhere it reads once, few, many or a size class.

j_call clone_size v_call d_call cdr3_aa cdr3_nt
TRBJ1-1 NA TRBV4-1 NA CASSQGYSPEAFF TGCGCCAGCAGCCAAGGGTACAGCCCTGAAGCTTTCTTT
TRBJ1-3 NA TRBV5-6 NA CASSGGYVGNTIYF TGTGCCAGCAGCGGAGGTTATGTGGGAAACACCATATATTTT
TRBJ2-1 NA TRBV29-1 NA CSVGLGGPYNEQFF TGCAGCGTGGGATTGGGGGGGCCCTACAATGAGCAGTTCTTC
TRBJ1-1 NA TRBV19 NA CASSIVHTSGTEAFF TGTGCCAGTAGTATAGTTCACACCTCTGGCACTGAAGCTTTCTTT
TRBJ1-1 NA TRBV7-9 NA CASSPDKGLNTEAFF TGTGCCAGCAGCCCCGATAAGGGGTTGAACACTGAAGCTTTCTTT
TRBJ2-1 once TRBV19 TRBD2 CASSIILSRAGAYNEQFF TGTGCCAGTAGTATAATTCTGAGTAGAGCGGGGGCGTACAATGAGCAGTTCTTC
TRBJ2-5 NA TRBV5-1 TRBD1 CASSKGGRETQYF TGCGCCAGCAGCAAAGGGGGCAGAGAGACCCAGTACTTC
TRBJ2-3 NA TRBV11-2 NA CASSLDGGTGVITDTQYF TGTGCCAGCAGCTTAGATGGGGGAACGGGAGTTATCACAGATACGCAGTATTTT
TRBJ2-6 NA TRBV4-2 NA CASSQEASSGANVLTF TGTGCCAGCAGCCAAGAAGCGAGCTCTGGGGCCAACGTCCTGACTTTC
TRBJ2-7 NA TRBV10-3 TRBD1 CAISESEGQISYEQYF TGTGCCATCAGTGAGTCCGAGGGACAGATCTCCTACGAGCAGTACTTC
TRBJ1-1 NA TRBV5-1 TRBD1 CASSLAQGGRNTEAFF TGCGCCAGCAGCTTGGCCCAGGGGGGTAGGAACACTGAAGCTTTCTTT
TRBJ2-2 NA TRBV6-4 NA CASSRGDTGELFF TGTGCCAGCAGCAGGGGGGACACCGGGGAGCTGTTTTTT
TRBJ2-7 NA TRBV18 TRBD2 CASSFGTSYEQYF TGTGCCAGCTCCTTCGGGACTAGCTACGAGCAGTACTTC
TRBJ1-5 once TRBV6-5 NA CASSYTGSNQPQHF TGTGCCAGCAGTTACACAGGCAGCAATCAGCCCCAGCATTTT
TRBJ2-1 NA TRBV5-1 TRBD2 CASTDPLLIAGSEQFF TGCGCCAGCACCGACCCTTTGTTGATAGCGGGAAGTGAGCAGTTCTTC
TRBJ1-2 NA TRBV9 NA CASSVAGNYGYTF TGTGCCAGCAGCGTAGCGGGGAACTATGGCTACACCTTC
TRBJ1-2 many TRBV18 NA CASSSPNQGNLYGYTF TGTGCCAGCTCATCCCCGAACCAGGGAAATCTATATGGCTACACCTTC
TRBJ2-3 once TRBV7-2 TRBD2 CASSSTGGVTDTQYF TGTGCCAGCAGCTCCACGGGGGGGGTCACAGATACGCAGTATTTT
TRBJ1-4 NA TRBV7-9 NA CASGQAATNEKLFF TGTGCCAGCGGCCAGGCTGCAACTAATGAAAAACTGTTTTTT
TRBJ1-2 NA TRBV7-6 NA CASSLIGGTDYGYTF TGTGCCAGCAGCTTAATCGGGGGAACGGACTATGGCTACACCTTC
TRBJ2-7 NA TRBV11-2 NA CASSGGGPGGQYF TGTGCCAGCAGCGGGGGGGGGCCTGGCGGGCAGTACTTC
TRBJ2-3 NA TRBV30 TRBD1 CAWGTGGTDTQYF TGTGCCTGGGGGACAGGAGGAACAGATACGCAGTATTTT